The 21 T cell receptor beta chains given below trace back to one sample, sequenced in a study of blood T cell repertoires in COVID-19. TCRdb keeps only in-frame clones here, not all; method: immunoSEQ multiplex PCR. The sample lists around 130,000 clones; about four fifths were seen once. The sample taken for sequencing was peripheral blood. These TCRs come from an elderly woman with acute or convalescent COVID-19.

The chain carries TRBV19 and TRBJ2-7; no firm D call. The V end was cut by 1 base, the J end by 1 base, with 8 bases between. Germline V CDR1 and CDR2: LNHDA, SQIVND (reference sequence). The CDR3 covers 14 residues. The CDR3 nucleotides are TGTGCCAGTAGTATAGGTGCCGAGTCCTACGAGCAGTACTTC. This codes for CASSIGAESYEQYF.

The gene calls are TRBV6-2 or TRBV6-3 and TRBJ2-1; 12 bases are a match to TRBD2. The CDR3 consists of 19 residues. Trimming took 4 bases from V and 4 from J; bases not matched to a gene: 14. CDR1 MNHEY and CDR2 SVGEGT come from the germline V gene. The chain's CDR3 is CASSSPATRGLAGYNEQFF. The CDR3 DNA is TGTGCCAGCAGTTCCCCGGCGACCCGCGGACTAGCGGGATACAATGAGCAGTTCTTC.

The chain has TRBV5-4 and TRBJ1-4; D is perhaps TRBD1 (5 bases). This CDR3 has 14 residues. Germline lookup yields CDR1 SGHNT and CDR2 YYREEE (reference sequence). The germline V and J ends were trimmed by 2 bases and 2 bases, with 7 bases remaining between them. CDR3 amino acids: CASSFGGTNEKLFF. For the CDR3, the DNA is TGTGCCAGCAGCTTCGGGGGTACTAATGAAAAACTGTTTTTT.

The chain is built from TRBV24-1 and TRBJ2-2, with 7 bases matching TRBD1. V shed 7 bases and J 1 base; nucleotides not matched to a gene: 2. Germline CDR1 KGHDR, CDR2 SFDVKD. This CDR3 has 14 residues. Here the CDR3 reads CATRGQENTGELFF. In DNA form, the CDR3 reads TGTGCCACCAGAGGACAGGAGAACACCGGGGAGCTGTTTTTT.

This chain connects TRBV6-5 to TRBJ1-2; the D gene is possibly TRBD1 (6 bases). Germline loops: CDR1 MNHEY, CDR2 SVGAGI. CDR3 length equals 13 residues. The V end lost 2 bases, the J end lost 7 bases, and 11 bases lay between the germline ends. The CDR3 sequence: CASSYQGNPGYTF. The CDR3 DNA is TGTGCCAGCAGTTACCAGGGGAACCCTGGCTACACCTTC.

The chain carries TRBV30 and TRBJ2-7; 12 positions match TRBD2. Germline V gives CDR1 GTSNPN, CDR2 SVGIG (reference sequence). The CDR3 runs to 13 residues. V lost 5 bases and J lost 4; bases outside the gene matches: 3. The CDR3 DNA sequence: TGTGCCTGGGGACTAGCGGGAACGTACGAGCAGTACTTC. It encodes CAWGLAGTYEQYF.

This chain uses TRBV5-1 with TRBJ2-4, with 7 bases aligning to TRBD1. After removal of 0 bases from V and 4 bases from J, the junction contained 1 base not matched to a gene. The CDR3 length is 14 residues. Per germline, CDR1 SGHRS and CDR2 YFSETQ. The CDR3, as DNA: TGCGCCAGCAGCTTGGAGACAGGGAAAAACATTCAGTACTTC. Encoded protein: CASSLETGKNIQYF.

This clone was counted between two and nine times. The V call is TRBV6-6, the J call TRBJ1-2; 8 nucleotides agree with TRBD1. V lost 6 bases to trimming and J lost 8 bases; unmatched junction nucleotides: 14. From germline, CDR1 is MNHNY and CDR2 SVGAGI (reference sequence). The CDR3 contains 15 residues. CDR3 sequence reads: CASRRAGQVTLGYTF. The CDR3 DNA is TGTGCCAGCAGGCGGGCGGGACAGGTCACATTGGGCTACACCTTC.

The chain carries TRBV12-3 or TRBV12-4 and TRBJ1-1; perhaps TRBD1 as D (6 bases). Trimming left V 3 bases short and J 4 bases short, with 9 bases between. There are 13 residues in the CDR3. The CDR3: CASSFRGTTEAFF. The DNA for the CDR3 is TGTGCCAGCAGTTTTAGGGGGACCACTGAAGCTTTCTTT.

The CDR3 DNA is TGCGCCAGCAGCCAAGGAGGGCAGTATAATTCACCCCTCCACTTT. It specifies CASSQGGQYNSPLHF. The rearrangement uses TRBV4-3 and TRBJ1-6, with D unresolved. Germline CDR1 LGHNA, CDR2 YSLEER. CDR3 length: 15 amino acids. The ends were cut back, 1 base at V and 4 bases at J, with 8 bases in the middle.

In this sample, this clone turned up a few times. The chain uses TRBV7-6 and TRBJ2-5; D is possibly TRBD2 (5 bases). V gave up 1 base and J gave up 7 bases, with 7 bases separating them. The germline CDR1 and CDR2 sequences are SGHVS and FNYEAQ. The CDR3 covers 12 residues. Here the CDR3 reads CASSLESGTQYF. DNA of the CDR3: TGTGCCAGCAGCTTAGAAAGCGGGACCCAGTACTTC. The complete variable domain, with remaining parts taken from reference TRBV7-6 and TRBJ2-5, reads GAGVSQSPRYKVTKRGQDVALRCDPISGHVSLYWYRQALGQGPEFLTYFNYEAQQDKSGLPNDRFSAERPEGSISTLTIQRTEQRDSAMYRCASSLESGTQYFGPGTRLLVL.

The V and J genes are TRBV12-3 or TRBV12-4 and TRBJ1-3; 7 nucleotides agree with TRBD1. V lost 6 bases and J lost 8; bases outside the gene matches: 4. The length of the CDR3 is 12 residues. The CDR3 reads CASSTGADTIYF. CDR3 nucleotides: TGTGCCAGCAGCACAGGGGCGGACACCATATATTTT.

The chain uses TRBV19 and TRBJ2-1; TRBD1 agrees at 11 bases. The V segment lost 6 bases and the J segment 2 bases; nucleotides outside the gene matches: 3. The germline V gene has CDR1 LNHDA and CDR2 SQIVND (reference sequence). CDR3 length: 15 residues. For the CDR3, the DNA is TGTGCCAGTAGATCGGGACAGGGGGCCTACAATGAGCAGTTCTTC. This translates into CASRSGQGAYNEQFF.

This chain connects TRBV5-1 to TRBJ2-3, with 7 bases identical to TRBD2. This CDR3 spans 15 amino acids. The germline V gene has CDR1 SGHRS and CDR2 YFSETQ. V shed 2 bases and J 2 bases; nucleotides not matched to a gene: 5. In DNA, the CDR3 is TGCGCCAGCAGCTTTGGCGCGGGAGACACAGATACGCAGTATTTT. It encodes CASSFGAGDTDTQYF.

V usage is TRBV7-2 and J usage is TRBJ1-2; TRBD1 might be the D (6 bases). Germline V CDR1 and CDR2: SGHTA, FQGNSA. V was shortened by 8 bases and J by 5 bases, with 15 bases between the two germline ends. CDR3 length: 13 residues. CDR3 loop: CASEDRFSYGYTF. DNA for the CDR3: TGTGCCAGCGAGGACAGATTCTCTTATGGCTACACCTTC.

CDR3 sequence (DNA): TGTGCCAGCACGAGGACAGGGGATGGAAATGGCTACACCTTC. It encodes CASTRTGDGNGYTF. The gene calls are TRBV2 and TRBJ1-2; 9 bases line up with TRBD1. Germline V gene lookup returns CDR1 SNHLY and CDR2 FYNNEI. The CDR3 has 14 amino acids. V was clipped by 7 bases and J by 6 bases; unmatched bases: 9.

The chain employs TRBV4-1 and TRBJ2-3; 7 bases map to TRBD2. Germline V CDR1 and CDR2: MGHRA, YSYEKL. The CDR3 is 17 residues long. Trimming cost V 4 bases and J 2 bases; bases outside gene matches: 12. DNA for the CDR3: TGCGCCAGCAGCCCAGCTGGGGCTAGCGGAACCACAGATACGCAGTATTTT. The encoded protein is CASSPAGASGTTDTQYF.

About this clone itself: This CDR3 is also generated by other DNA sequences in the sample. The chain combines TRBV15 with TRBJ2-7; TRBD2 might be the D (6 bases). CDR1 LNHNV and CDR2 YYDKDF come from the germline V gene (reference sequence). With 0 bases removed from V and 4 bases from J, the gap between germline ends came to 7 bases. The CDR3 extends over 13 amino acids. The CDR3 DNA sequence: TGTGCCACCAGCAGAGATCGGGGGTACGAGCAGTACTTC. It specifies CATSRDRGYEQYF.

This clone has just one count. The V and J genes are TRBV29-1 and TRBJ1-1; D may be TRBD1 (5 bases). V was clipped by 6 bases and J by 11 bases, with 13 bases between them. From germline, CDR1 is SQVTM and CDR2 ANQGSEA. The CDR3 extends over 10 amino acids. For the CDR3, the DNA is TGCAGCGTGAACGGCCAGGGTGCTTTCTTT. Translation: CSVNGQGAFF.

The chain combines TRBV6-2 or TRBV6-3 with TRBJ1-4; D ambiguous. The ends were cut back, 2 bases at V and 7 bases at J, with 2 bases in the middle. Germline CDR1 is MNHEY and CDR2 is SVGEGT. The CDR3 extends over 11 amino acids. The CDR3 loop is CASSYREKLFF. CDR3 sequence (DNA): TGTGCCAGCAGTTACCGTGAAAAACTGTTTTTT.

This clone was counted a single time. The chain joins TRBV5-1 to TRBJ2-5; a possible D gene is TRBD1 (5 bases). This CDR3 has 13 amino acids. Germline CDR1 SGHRS, CDR2 YFSETQ. Trimming took off 4 bases at V and 5 bases at J, with 12 bases between the two ends. The CDR3 protein is CASSLQGSETQYF. In nucleotides, the CDR3 is TGCGCCAGCAGCCTTCAGGGATCGGAGACCCAGTACTTC. Filled out from reference TRBV5-1 and TRBJ2-5, the complete variable domain reads KAGVTQTPRYLIKTRGQQVTLSCSPISGHRSVSWYQQTPGQGLQFLFEYFSETQRNKGNFPGRFSGRQFSNSRSEMNVSTLELGDSALYLCASSLQGSETQYFGPGTRLLVL.